The clone carrying this T cell receptor (beta chain) showed up just once. Germline loops: CDR1 SGDLS, CDR2 YYNGEE. V lost 1 base to trimming and J lost 2 bases, with 14 bases between them. This CDR3 contains 16 residues. Source study methods: Amplification from reference gene primers served as the basis for estimated nucleated cell counts. Generated by immunoSEQ multiplex PCR, the TCRdb table keeps only in-frame clones and is missing some. The V and J calls and clone size come from that table; D and trimming were worked out from the DNA. The repertoire holds 250,000 to 350,000 clones, approximately 85% seen once, with under 2% in the top ten. The data stem from a study of blood T cell repertoires in COVID-19.

This TCR came from a woman aged 50 to 65 with acute or convalescent COVID-19. What was sequenced was peripheral blood. The chain has TRBV9 and TRBJ2-3; D possibly corresponds to TRBD2 (5 bases). The CDR3 protein is CASSVPSSPHTDTQYF. For the CDR3, the DNA is TGTGCCAGCAGCGTACCTTCTAGCCCCCACACAGATACGCAGTATTTT.